This T cell receptor (beta chain) stems from a study of T-cell reconstitution after alpha-beta-depleted transplantation in children. Whole-study results and caveats: Fresh T-cell production supplied most of the T-cell counts and diversity seen one year after transplant. From surviving recipient T cells and thymic progenitors came the high day-60 TCRbeta diversity observed in some patients.

V was trimmed by 0 bases and J by 0 bases, leaving 8 bases between them. The CDR3 covers 16 residues. Per the germline V gene, CDR1 is LGHDT and CDR2 is YNNKEL (reference sequence). This clonotype was found a few times. Its antigen is as yet unknown. Preparation of the TCRbeta library used unique molecular identifiers. TCRdb used MiXCR to reprocess the PCR reads, holding one entry per CDR3 protein. Among approximately 270,000 distinct CDR3 sequences listed, around 25% were seen once. This clonotype was sampled from a female patient aged 2-9 years who had a stem cell transplant for congenital amegakaryocytic thrombocytopenia, so the T cells may come from the graft donor. This specimen consisted of PBMCs, mostly from graft donor cells, obtained 360 days after TCRalphabeta/CD19-depleted stem cell transplant. This rearrangement joins TRBV3-1 to TRBJ2-2; possibly TRBD2 for D (5 bases). CDR3 nucleotide sequence: TGTGCCAGCAGCCAAGAGAGGGAACCGAACACCGGGGAGCTGTTTTTT. As protein: CASSQEREPNTGELFF.